A single sample gave rise to the 26 T cell receptor beta chains below, sequenced in a study of cytomegalovirus exposure and HLA in healthy donors. Amplification used 60 Vbeta primers and 13 Jbeta primers. Clones were read by immunoSEQ multiplex PCR, and TCRdb kept only the in-frame ones, dropping some. The sample lists 110,000 to 150,000 clones, about 80% occurring once. Sequencing input: PBMCs. All receptors come from a male donor in good health and CMV-seropositive.

The V call is TRBV7-9, the J call TRBJ2-7; D may be TRBD1 (6 bases). There are 17 residues in the CDR3. The germline V gene encodes CDR1 SEHNR and CDR2 FQNEAQ (reference sequence). Trimming left V 3 bases short and J 1 base short, with 19 bases between. The DNA for the CDR3 is TGTGCCAGCAGCTTCCGGTGGTCAGGGGACCCATCCTACGAGCAGTACTTC. This encodes CASSFRWSGDPSYEQYF.

The chain carries TRBV7-2 and TRBJ2-1; TRBD2 is a possible D gene (6 bases). Trimming cost V 2 bases and J 4 bases, with 12 bases left between them. The germline gives CDR1 SGHTA, CDR2 FQGNSA. This CDR3 region has 15 residues. The DNA for the CDR3 is TGTGCCAGCAGCTTATCGGGGGAGATATACAATGAGCAGTTCTTC. Its protein is CASSLSGEIYNEQFF.

J is TRBJ2-1 and V is TRBV5-4; D is unresolved. CDR1 and CDR2 from the germline V gene are SGHNT and YYREEE (reference sequence). This CDR3 comprises 15 residues. The V and J ends lost 3 bases and 4 bases respectively, with 14 bases between them. DNA of the CDR3: TGTGCCAGCAGCTCCACCTGGCGGTCATACAATGAGCAGTTCTTC. Encoded protein: CASSSTWRSYNEQFF. Using reference TRBV5-4 and TRBJ2-1 for the parts outside the CDR3, the full variable domain is ETGVTQSPTHLIKTRGQQVTLRCSSQSGHNTVSWYQQALGQGPQFIFQYYREEENGRGNFPPRFSGLQFPNYSSELNVNALELDDSALYLCASSSTWRSYNEQFFGPGTRLTVL.

The chain is built from TRBV11-2 and TRBJ2-7; weak D call: TRBD2 (6 bases). V lost 8 bases and J lost 4, with 18 bases in between. This CDR3 is built from 14 residues. The germline V gene has CDR1 SGHAT and CDR2 FQNNGV. The CDR3 sequence: CASAYTGGMYEQYF. The CDR3, as DNA: TGTGCCAGCGCATATACTGGGGGGATGTACGAGCAGTACTTC.

This rearrangement joins TRBV7-9 to TRBJ2-1; tentative D call: TRBD2 (5 bases). Trimming took off 4 bases at V and 4 bases at J, with 17 bases between the two ends. The CDR3 consists of 16 residues. CDR1 is SEHNR and CDR2 is FQNEAQ in the germline V gene (reference sequence). In nucleotides, the CDR3 is TGTGCCAGCAGCTCTGAGGGCCAAATCCTGTACAATGAGCAGTTCTTC. This codes for CASSSEGQILYNEQFF.

The V and J genes are TRBV5-1 and TRBJ2-3, with D possibly being TRBD2 (6 bases). Between the trimmed V and J ends, which lost 4 bases and 0 bases, there was a span of 15 bases. The germline gives CDR1 SGHRS, CDR2 YFSETQ. The CDR3 has 16 amino acids. The CDR3 is CASSPFGTPSTDTQYF. The CDR3 DNA reads TGCGCCAGCAGCCCGTTTGGGACTCCAAGCACAGATACGCAGTATTTT.

This clone was seen more than once but under ten times. The chain is built from TRBV7-9 and TRBJ1-5; D unclear. Germline V gives CDR1 SEHNR, CDR2 FQNEAQ (reference sequence). The ends were cut back, 2 bases at V and 3 bases at J, with 8 bases in the middle. This CDR3 has 14 amino acids. For the CDR3, the DNA is TGTGCCAGCAGCTTACTGGGCCCCAATCAGCCCCAGCATTTT. Translating it yields CASSLLGPNQPQHF.

The V and J genes are TRBV6-5 and TRBJ2-2, with D possibly matching TRBD2 (5 bases). The CDR3 is 13 residues long. Germline loops: CDR1 MNHEY, CDR2 SVGAGI. The V end lost 2 bases, the J end lost 4 bases, and 5 bases lay between the germline ends. The DNA of the CDR3 is TGTGCCAGCAGTTACGCGGGCACCGGGGAGCTGTTTTTT. This translates into CASSYAGTGELFF.

This sequence joins TRBV19 and TRBJ2-4; the match to TRBD2 covers 7 bases. In germline, CDR1 is LNHDA, CDR2 SQIVND (reference sequence). This CDR3 is built from 16 residues. V lost 5 bases and J lost 5; bases outside the gene matches: 12. DNA of the CDR3: TGTGCCAGTAGTCGGTCCACCGGGGGGTTCCAAAACATTCAGTACTTC. Encoded protein: CASSRSTGGFQNIQYF.

The CDR3 protein is CASSSASVTGELFF. The CDR3 DNA is TGTGCCAGCAGTTCGGCTAGCGTGACCGGGGAGCTGTTTTTT. The chain is built from TRBV28 and TRBJ2-2; tentative D call: TRBD2 (6 bases). Germline lookup yields CDR1 MDHEN and CDR2 SYDVKM. This CDR3 is built from 14 residues. V lost 4 bases and J lost 5, with 11 bases in between.

The rearrangement joins TRBV5-1 to TRBJ2-7; 10 nucleotides align to TRBD1. V lost 0 bases to trimming and J lost 2 bases; unmatched junction nucleotides: 5. Germline CDR1 SGHRS, CDR2 YFSETQ. The CDR3 totals 16 residues. Written as DNA, the CDR3 is TGCGCCAGCAGCTTGGGAGGGGGGACAGGGGCCTACGAGCAGTACTTC. Its translation is CASSLGGGTGAYEQYF.

This rearrangement joins TRBV6-4 to TRBJ2-3; the match to TRBD2 covers 7 bases. V shed 4 bases, J shed 2 bases, and the junction held 6 bases outside the gene matches. In germline, CDR1 is MRHNA, CDR2 SNTAGT. There are 15 residues in the CDR3. The CDR3 spells CASSASGLNTDTQYF. As DNA, the CDR3 is TGTGCCAGCAGTGCTAGCGGCCTAAACACAGATACGCAGTATTTT.

V is TRBV5-4 and J is TRBJ1-2, with D possibly TRBD1 on 6 matching bases. The CDR3 length is 16 residues. V lost 3 bases to trimming and J lost 4 bases, with 19 bases between them. Germline assignment: CDR1 SGHNT and CDR2 YYREEE (reference sequence). CDR3 in amino acids: CASSSMNQGSFYGYTF. The CDR3 nucleotides are TGTGCCAGCAGCTCCATGAATCAGGGGAGCTTCTATGGCTACACCTTC.

The J gene is TRBJ2-3, the V gene TRBV25-1; 14 bases fit TRBD2. The germline V gene encodes CDR1 MGHDK and CDR2 SYGVNS. This CDR3 has 15 residues. J gave up 5 bases and V 3 bases, and 1 base lay outside the gene matches. The DNA of the CDR3 is TGTGCCAGCAGTGAGGGACTAGCGGGGGTAGATACGCAGTATTTT. Its protein is CASSEGLAGVDTQYF.

This clone has just one count. CDR3 loop: CASSALDRNNQPQHF. DNA of the CDR3: TGTGCCAGCAGTGCTCTAGACAGAAACAATCAGCCCCAGCATTTT. The chain is built from TRBV2 and TRBJ1-5; possible D gene TRBD1, 5 bases. Trimming left V 4 bases short and J 3 bases short, with 13 bases between. Germline CDR1 SNHLY, CDR2 FYNNEI. CDR3 size: 15 residues.

This clone occurred a few times. V usage is TRBV5-1 and J usage is TRBJ2-5; possible D gene TRBD1, 5 bases. Germline CDR1 reads SGHRS; CDR2 reads YFSETQ. This CDR3 is built from 15 residues. The V gene lost 4 bases and the J gene lost 2 bases, with 15 bases spanning the gap. CDR3 amino acids: CASSPTTELQETQYF. CDR3 bases: TGCGCCAGCAGCCCGACGACAGAACTTCAAGAGACCCAGTACTTC.

The chain carries TRBV6-4 and TRBJ2-2; D may be TRBD2 (5 bases). The germline V gene encodes CDR1 MRHNA and CDR2 SNTAGT. The CDR3 totals 14 residues. Trimming took 4 bases from V and 3 from J, leaving 9 bases between them. The CDR3 bases are TGTGCCAGCAGTGCGGGAATGGACACCGGGGAGCTGTTTTTT. Translated, it gives CASSAGMDTGELFF.

The rearrangement joins TRBV7-9 to TRBJ1-5; D might be TRBD1 (6 bases). CDR3 size: 14 residues. The V and J ends lost 1 base and 4 bases respectively, with 8 bases between them. Germline-derived CDR1 and CDR2 are SEHNR and FQNEAQ (reference sequence). The CDR3 loop reads CASSLGTVNQPQHF. As DNA, the CDR3 is TGTGCCAGCAGCTTAGGGACAGTTAATCAGCCCCAGCATTTT.

This clone was detected a few times. The chain employs TRBV5-6 and TRBJ2-7; no reliable D call. CDR3 length: 12 residues. The germline CDR1 and CDR2 sequences are SGHDT and YYEEEE. Trimming cost V 4 bases and J 7 bases, with 12 bases left between them. Written as DNA, the CDR3 is TGTGCCAGCAGCACCTTCGCGAGGGAGCAGTACTTC. Translation: CASSTFAREQYF.

This sequence joins TRBV6-1 and TRBJ1-1; D might be TRBD1 (5 bases). V lost 6 bases to trimming and J lost 4 bases, with 12 bases between them. CDR3 size: 13 residues. CDR1 and CDR2 (germline): MNHNS, SASEGT. The CDR3 protein is CASRGPVPTEAFF. As DNA, the CDR3 is TGTGCCAGCAGGGGGCCTGTTCCCACTGAAGCTTTCTTT.

The chain carries TRBV27 and TRBJ2-1; 7 bases agree with TRBD2. The V gene end was trimmed by 6 bases and the J gene end by 6 bases; junction bases not matched to a gene: 11. The CDR3 totals 15 residues. Germline V gene lookup returns CDR1 MNHEY and CDR2 SMNVEV (reference sequence). Here the CDR3 reads CASRVPLTSSNEQFF. CDR3 nucleotides: TGTGCCAGCAGGGTCCCCCTGACTAGCTCCAATGAGCAGTTCTTC.

CDR3 nucleotide sequence: TGTGCCAGTAGTGAGGCTAGCGGCTTAGTGTACGAGCAGTACTTC. Protein sequence: CASSEASGLVYEQYF. This sequence joins TRBV19 and TRBJ2-7, with 7 nucleotides matching TRBD2. Germline lookup yields CDR1 LNHDA and CDR2 SQIVND (reference sequence). The CDR3 contains 15 residues. V lost 5 bases, J lost 4 bases, and 11 bases stayed unmatched.

The rearrangement joins TRBV6-6 to TRBJ1-2; D is undetermined. The CDR3 is 15 residues long. Per germline, CDR1 MNHNY and CDR2 SVGAGI (reference sequence). Trimming took 5 bases from V and 4 from J, leaving 17 bases between them. This CDR3 reads CASSRDRNHPYGYTF. CDR3 sequence (DNA): TGTGCCAGCAGTCGGGATCGGAACCACCCCTATGGCTACACCTTC.

The chain combines TRBV5-8 with TRBJ2-1; D perhaps matches TRBD1 (5 bases). CDR1 SGHTS and CDR2 YDEGEE come from the germline V gene. This CDR3 spans 11 amino acids. V lost 2 bases, J lost 10 bases, and 7 bases lay in between. CDR3 amino acids: CASSFRQEQFF. CDR3 nucleotides: TGTGCCAGCAGCTTTAGACAGGAGCAGTTCTTC.

Concerning this clone: Other nucleotide sequences in the sample specify the same CDR3. This rearrangement joins TRBV5-4 to TRBJ2-5; D gene unclear. CDR1 SGHNT and CDR2 YYREEE come from the germline V gene (reference sequence). Deletions cut 4 bases from V and 3 bases from J, with 7 bases between. The CDR3 runs to 12 residues. As DNA, the CDR3 is TGTGCCAGCAGCCTGATAGAAGAGACCCAGTACTTC. This translates into CASSLIEETQYF.

V gene TRBV18 combines with J gene TRBJ2-5; no firm D call. The CDR3 totals 13 residues. CDR1 is KGHSH, CDR2 LQKENI, per germline. The ends were cut back, 0 bases at V and 1 base at J, with 3 bases in the middle. Here the CDR3 reads CASSPPLQETQYF. CDR3 DNA sequence: TGTGCCAGCTCACCACCCCTCCAAGAGACCCAGTACTTC.